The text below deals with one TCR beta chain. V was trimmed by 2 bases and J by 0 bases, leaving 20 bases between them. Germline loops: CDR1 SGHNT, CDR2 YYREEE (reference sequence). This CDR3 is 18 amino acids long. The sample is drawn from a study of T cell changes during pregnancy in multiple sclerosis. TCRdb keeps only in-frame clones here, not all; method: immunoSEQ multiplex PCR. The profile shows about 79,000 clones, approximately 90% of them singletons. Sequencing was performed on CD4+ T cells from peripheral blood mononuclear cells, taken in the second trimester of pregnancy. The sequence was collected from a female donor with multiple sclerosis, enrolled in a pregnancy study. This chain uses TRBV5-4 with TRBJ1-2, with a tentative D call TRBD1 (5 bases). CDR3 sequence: CASSFRGDSLIANYGYTF. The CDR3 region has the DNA TGTGCCAGCAGCTTTCGTGGAGACAGTCTGATTGCTAACTATGGCTACACCTTC.